This T cell receptor (beta chain) was recorded in a study of cytomegalovirus exposure and HLA in healthy donors. Overall study: Later, an analysis reported that the 120 or so validation repertoires had used the same platform as the 666 first-cohort repertoires. Study conclusions and caveats: Cytomegalovirus-associated TCR beta chains were listed, numbering approximately 150. The classifier reportedly diagnosed cytomegalovirus status with high sensitivity and specificity.

This table comes from immunoSEQ multiplex PCR, and its TCRdb copy is limited to in-frame clones, with some not included. Among about 240,000 clones, around nine tenths were seen once, and the ten largest hold about 2.8%. The CDR3 runs 15 residues. J was trimmed by 1 base and V by 5 bases; bases with no gene match: 4. Germline values: CDR1 LNHDA, CDR2 SQIVND (reference sequence). Worth noting for this clone: Its antigen is not known.

V and J are TRBV19 and TRBJ2-7; TRBD2 matches at 11 bases. The sequencing input was PBMCs. The receptor's source is a man between 18 and 35 years old in good health and CMV-seronegative. DNA for the CDR3: TGTGCCAGTAGTGTGGGACTAGCGGTATCCTACGAGCAGTACTTC. Its translation is CASSVGLAVSYEQYF. The variable domain in full, completed from reference TRBV19 and TRBJ2-7, reads DGGITQSPKYLFRKEGQNVTLSCEQNLNHDAMYWYRQDPGQGLRLIYYSQIVNDFQKGDIAEGYSVSREKKESFPLTVTSAQKNPTAFYLCASSVGLAVSYEQYFGPGTRLTVT.